Sequencing of this T cell receptor beta chain was carried out in a study of CD8 T cells in Susac syndrome. RNA, at about 0.45 to 1 ug, was reverse transcribed with random hexamers. Across 54 Vbeta and 13 Jbeta, TCR beta CDR3 was amplified with immunoSEQ multiplex PCR. A single record per CDR3 protein comes from TCRdb applying MiXCR to the immunoSEQ multiplex PCR reads. In the table there are about 120,000 distinct CDR3 sequences, around 94% of which are singletons. Overall study findings and caveats: It was acknowledged in the study that its TCR sequencing and HLA analysis involved a relatively small number of individuals.

CD8+ and CD4+ T cells from blood underwent TCR beta sequencing. Note on this clonotype: Antigen unknown.

V was cut by 3 bases and J by 4 bases, with 7 bases left in between. The germline V gene encodes CDR1 DFQATT and CDR2 SNEGSKA (reference sequence). CDR3 length: 11 amino acids. Input material: CD8+ T cells from PBMCs. The chain couples TRBV20-1 to TRBJ2-7; D assignment may be TRBD1 or TRBD2 (5 bases each). The receptor was isolated from a human donor with Susac syndrome. The CDR3 spells CSARWGYEQYF. The CDR3 nucleotides are TGCAGTGCTAGGTGGGGGTACGAGCAGTACTTC.